These 15 T cell receptor beta chains originate from one sample sequenced in a study of monozygotic twins with inflammatory bowel disease. TCRdb reanalyzed the 5' RACE reads and collapses them to one entry per CDR3 protein, without DNA. Its clone listing holds a few hundred thousand distinct CDR3 sequences. The specimen sequenced was blood. The receptors come from a human donor with ulcerative colitis or Crohn's disease, or a healthy co-twin of an affected twin (not recorded which).

The J gene is TRBJ2-1, the V gene TRBV29-1; without DNA, the TCRdb call of TRBD2 cannot be checked. The CDR3 is made up of 12 amino acids. Germline V gene lookup returns CDR1 SQVTM and CDR2 ANQGSEA. CDR3 in amino acids: CSVGATNNEQFF.

The J gene is TRBJ2-7, the V gene TRBV5-1; TCRdb names TRBD1, which stays unverified in the absence of DNA. The CDR3 sequence is 15 residues long. Germline CDR1 reads SGHRS; CDR2 reads YFSETQ. The CDR3 loop is CASRRQGASGYEQYF.

The V gene is TRBV18, the J gene TRBJ1-3; TCRdb's D gene call, TRBD1, goes unchecked for lack of DNA. Germline values: CDR1 KGHSH, CDR2 LQKENI. This CDR3 is 16 amino acids long. This CDR3 is CASSRGQGSSGNTIYF.

The chain is built from TRBV19 and TRBJ1-2; as DNA is missing, the TRBD1 call by TCRdb cannot be tested. This CDR3 is built from 14 residues. Germline V gene lookup returns CDR1 LNHDA and CDR2 SQIVND (reference sequence). CDR3 loop: CASSIAAGGYGYTF.

The chain is built from TRBV3-1 and TRBJ2-4; checking the TCRdb D call of TRBD1 is not possible without DNA. There are 15 residues in the CDR3. Germline V lookup: CDR1 LGHDT, CDR2 YNNKEL (reference sequence). Here the CDR3 reads CASSPTGTGGHMQYF.

V is TRBV6-5 and J is TRBJ1-3. CDR3 length equals 13 residues. Germline V gives CDR1 MNHEY, CDR2 SVGAGI. The CDR3 loop is CASTPLGGNTIYF.

The genes are TRBV20-1 and TRBJ1-1; absent DNA, TCRdb's TRBD1 call cannot be checked. Germline V lookup: CDR1 DFQATT, CDR2 SNEGSKA (reference sequence). There are 14 residues in the CDR3. CDR3 sequence: CSARDLQGDTEAFF.

The chain couples TRBV10-3 to TRBJ2-2; TCRdb selects TRBD1, and the lack of DNA leaves this call unchecked. There are 18 residues in the CDR3. In germline, CDR1 is ENHRY, CDR2 SYGVKD. The CDR3 spells CAISGPVQGGFNTGELFF.

This chain connects TRBV7-9 to TRBJ1-1; TCRdb calls TRBD1, which cannot be checked without DNA. CDR1 is SEHNR and CDR2 is FQNEAQ in the germline V gene (reference sequence). The CDR3 covers 12 residues. CDR3 residues: CASSLGTGEAFF.

The J gene is TRBJ2-1, the V gene TRBV6-2 or TRBV6-3. Looked up from germline, CDR1 is MNHEY and CDR2 is SVGEGT. The CDR3 totals 14 residues. The CDR3 loop is CASNPQSARSEQFF.

The chain uses TRBV12-3 or TRBV12-4 and TRBJ1-2; the D call from TCRdb, TRBD1, cannot be confirmed without DNA. The CDR3 is 14 residues long. The CDR3 reads CASSPETGTYGYTF.

This rearrangement joins TRBV4-3 to TRBJ2-5; the D call of TRBD2 rests on TCRdb alone, since no DNA is present to check it. Germline CDR1 reads LGHNA; CDR2 reads YSLEER. The CDR3 consists of 16 residues. The CDR3 loop reads CASSQEGSPGKWTQYF.

The chain is built from TRBV7-9 and TRBJ2-7; the D call of TRBD2 rests on TCRdb alone, since no DNA is present to check it. Germline V gene sequence: CDR1 SEHNR, CDR2 FQNEAQ (reference sequence). The CDR3 contains 14 residues. CDR3 protein: CASSLGSPLEEQYF.

The V gene is TRBV7-2, the J gene TRBJ2-7; absent DNA, TCRdb's TRBD1 call cannot be checked. This CDR3 comprises 13 residues. The germline CDR1 and CDR2 sequences are SGHTA and FQGNSA. CDR3 amino acids: CASSLGTGDFLDF.

This rearrangement joins TRBV27 to TRBJ2-1; TCRdb calls TRBD2, which cannot be checked without DNA. The CDR3 consists of 14 residues. Germline V gene data show CDR1 as MNHEY and CDR2 as SMNVEV (reference sequence). This chain's CDR3 is CASSPNRLAGEQFF.